This note documents a single T cell receptor beta chain sequence. Assay used: immunoSEQ multiplex PCR; TCRdb lists only in-frame clones, some missing. The data hold tens of thousands of clones, with 94% observed a single time. This sample stems from a study of control samples from healthy donors and cancer patients. The CDR3 runs 14 residues. Germline V CDR1 and CDR2: SGHTA, FQGTGA. J was trimmed by 2 bases and V by 2 bases; bases with no gene match: 0. This sequence originates from a young man in good health. The sequencing sample was made of blood. V and J are TRBV7-3 and TRBJ2-5, with TRBD2 identical over 9 bases. DNA for the CDR3: TGTGCCAGCAGCTTAGCGGGAGGGCAAGAGACCCAGTACTTC. Encoded protein: CASSLAGGQETQYF.